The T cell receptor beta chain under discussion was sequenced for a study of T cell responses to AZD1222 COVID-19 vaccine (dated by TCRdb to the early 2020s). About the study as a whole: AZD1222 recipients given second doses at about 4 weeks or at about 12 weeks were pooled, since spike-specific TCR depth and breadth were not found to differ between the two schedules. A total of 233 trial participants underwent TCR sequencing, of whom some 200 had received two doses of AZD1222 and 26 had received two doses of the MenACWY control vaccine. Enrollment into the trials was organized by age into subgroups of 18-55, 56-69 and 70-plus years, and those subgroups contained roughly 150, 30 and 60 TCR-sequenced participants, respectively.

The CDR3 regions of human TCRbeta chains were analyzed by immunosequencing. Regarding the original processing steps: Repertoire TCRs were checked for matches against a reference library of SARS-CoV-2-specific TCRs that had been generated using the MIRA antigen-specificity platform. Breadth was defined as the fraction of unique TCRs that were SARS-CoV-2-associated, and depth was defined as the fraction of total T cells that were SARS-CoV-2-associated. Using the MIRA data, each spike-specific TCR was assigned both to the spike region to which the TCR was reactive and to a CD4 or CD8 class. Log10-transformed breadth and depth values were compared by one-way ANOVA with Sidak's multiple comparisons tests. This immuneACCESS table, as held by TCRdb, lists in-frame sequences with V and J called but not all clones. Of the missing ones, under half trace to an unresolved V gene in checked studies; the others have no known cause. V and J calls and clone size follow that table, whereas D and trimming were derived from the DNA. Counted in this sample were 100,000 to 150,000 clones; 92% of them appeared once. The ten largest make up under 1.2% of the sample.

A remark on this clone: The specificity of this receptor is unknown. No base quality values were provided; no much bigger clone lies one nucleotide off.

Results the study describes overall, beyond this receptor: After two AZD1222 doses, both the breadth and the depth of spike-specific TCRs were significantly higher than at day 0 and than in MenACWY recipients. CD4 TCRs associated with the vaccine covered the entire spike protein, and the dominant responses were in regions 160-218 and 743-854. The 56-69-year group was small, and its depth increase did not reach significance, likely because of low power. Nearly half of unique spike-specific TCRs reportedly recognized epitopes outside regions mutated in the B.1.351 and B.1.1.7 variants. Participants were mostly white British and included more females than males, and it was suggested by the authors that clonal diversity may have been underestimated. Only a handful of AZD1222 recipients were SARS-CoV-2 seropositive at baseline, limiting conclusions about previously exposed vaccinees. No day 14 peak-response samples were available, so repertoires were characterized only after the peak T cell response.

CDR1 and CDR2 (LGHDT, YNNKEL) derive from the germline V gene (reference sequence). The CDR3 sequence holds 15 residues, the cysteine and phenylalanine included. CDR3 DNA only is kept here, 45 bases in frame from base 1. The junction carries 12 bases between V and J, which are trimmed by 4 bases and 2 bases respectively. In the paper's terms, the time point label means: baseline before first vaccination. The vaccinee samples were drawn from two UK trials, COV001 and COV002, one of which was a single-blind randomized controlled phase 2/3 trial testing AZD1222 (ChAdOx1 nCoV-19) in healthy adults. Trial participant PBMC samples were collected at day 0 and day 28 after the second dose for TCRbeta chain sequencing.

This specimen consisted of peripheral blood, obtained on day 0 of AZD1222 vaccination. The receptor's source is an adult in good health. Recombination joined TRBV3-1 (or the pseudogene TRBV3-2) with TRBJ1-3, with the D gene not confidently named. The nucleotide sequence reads TGTGCCAGCAGCCTCACGGGGAAGGCTGGAAACACCATATATTTT. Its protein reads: CASSLTGKAGNTIYF.